This TCR beta chain was profiled in a study of cytomegalovirus exposure and HLA in healthy donors. Despite likely unrecorded immune exposures, the donors were nominally healthy at the time of sampling. Study findings and constraints: Clonal expansion was found to be greater in HLA-associated TCR beta chains than in equally common others in a later analysis. With high specificity and sensitivity, the classifier reportedly diagnosed cytomegalovirus status. Some V segments (TRBV6-2 and TRBV6-3 among them) were excluded as indistinguishable.

The count of this clone is one. Its specificity is not known. With 60 Vbeta and 13 Jbeta primers, the PCR was carried out. Sequencing used immunoSEQ multiplex PCR; TCRdb keeps in-frame clones, though not all of them. Of about 120,000 clones detected, about 78% appear once; the ten largest clones hold 0.95% to 1.5%. V dropped 0 bases and J dropped 4 bases, with 7 bases sitting between them. This CDR3 region has 13 residues. CDR1 and CDR2 (germline): SGHNT, YYREEE (reference sequence). Input material: PBMCs. The genes are TRBV5-4 and TRBJ2-5; D unresolved. The clonotype comes from a female donor in good health and CMV-seronegative. The CDR3, as DNA: TGTGCCAGCAGCTTGGGTTTCCGAGAGACCCAGTACTTC. Translating it yields CASSLGFRETQYF.